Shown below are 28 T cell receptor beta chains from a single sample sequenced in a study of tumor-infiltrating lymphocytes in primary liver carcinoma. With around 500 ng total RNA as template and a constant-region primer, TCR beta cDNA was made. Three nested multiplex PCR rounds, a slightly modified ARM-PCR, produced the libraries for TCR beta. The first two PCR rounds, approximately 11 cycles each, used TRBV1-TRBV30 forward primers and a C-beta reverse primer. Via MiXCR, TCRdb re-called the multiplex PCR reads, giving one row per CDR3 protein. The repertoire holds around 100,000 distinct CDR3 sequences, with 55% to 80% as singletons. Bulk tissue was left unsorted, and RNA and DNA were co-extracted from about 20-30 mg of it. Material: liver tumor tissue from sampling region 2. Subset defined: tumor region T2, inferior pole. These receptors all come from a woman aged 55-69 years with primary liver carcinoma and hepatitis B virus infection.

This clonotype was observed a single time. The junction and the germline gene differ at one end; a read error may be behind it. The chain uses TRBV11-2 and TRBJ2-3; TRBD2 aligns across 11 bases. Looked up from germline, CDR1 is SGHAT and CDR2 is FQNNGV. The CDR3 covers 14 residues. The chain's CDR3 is CTSPGLAGPDTQYF. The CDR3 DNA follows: TGTACCAGCCCTGGACTAGCGGGCCCAGATACGCAGTATTTT.

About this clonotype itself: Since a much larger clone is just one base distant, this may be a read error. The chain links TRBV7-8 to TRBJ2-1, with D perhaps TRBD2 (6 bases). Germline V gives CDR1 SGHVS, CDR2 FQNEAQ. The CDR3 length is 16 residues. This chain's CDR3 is CAISLRIGSSYNEQFF. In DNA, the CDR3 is TGTGCCATCAGCTTAAGGATCGGGAGCTCCTACAATGAGCAGTTCTTC. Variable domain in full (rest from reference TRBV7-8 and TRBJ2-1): GAGVSQSPRYKVAKRGQDVALRCDPISGHVSLFWYQQALGQGPEFLTYFQNEAQLDKSGLPSDRFFAERPEGSVSTLKIQRTQQEDSAVYLCAISLRIGSSYNEQFFGPGTRLTVL.

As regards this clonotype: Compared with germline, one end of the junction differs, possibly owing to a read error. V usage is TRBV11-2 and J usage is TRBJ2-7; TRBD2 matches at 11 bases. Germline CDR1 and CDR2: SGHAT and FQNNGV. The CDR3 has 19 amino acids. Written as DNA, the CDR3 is TGTGCCAACAGCTTAGTGAGCCTAGCGGGAGGAACTAGCTCCTATGAGCAGTACTTC. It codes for CANSLVSLAGGTSSYEQYF.

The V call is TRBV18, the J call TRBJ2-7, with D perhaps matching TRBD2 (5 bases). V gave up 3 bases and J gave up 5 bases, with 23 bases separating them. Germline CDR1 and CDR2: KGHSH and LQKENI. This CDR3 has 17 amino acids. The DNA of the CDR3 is TGTGCCAGCTCACCGTGGACTGCCGGATCGGGTGCCGACGAGCAGTACTTC. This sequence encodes CASSPWTAGSGADEQYF.

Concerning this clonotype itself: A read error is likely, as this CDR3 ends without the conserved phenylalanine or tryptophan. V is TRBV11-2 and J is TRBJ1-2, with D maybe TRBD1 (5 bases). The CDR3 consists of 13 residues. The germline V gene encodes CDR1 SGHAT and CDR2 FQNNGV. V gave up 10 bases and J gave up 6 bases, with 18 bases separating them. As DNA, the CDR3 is TGTGCCAATAGCTTGCCGCAGGGCCATGGCTACACCTCC. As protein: CANSLPQGHGYTS.

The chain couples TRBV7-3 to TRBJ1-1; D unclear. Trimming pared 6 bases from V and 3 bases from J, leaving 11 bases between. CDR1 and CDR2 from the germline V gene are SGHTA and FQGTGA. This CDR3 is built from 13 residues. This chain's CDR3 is CASSQDWDTEAFF. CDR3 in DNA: TGTGCCAGCAGTCAGGACTGGGACACTGAAGCTTTCTTT.

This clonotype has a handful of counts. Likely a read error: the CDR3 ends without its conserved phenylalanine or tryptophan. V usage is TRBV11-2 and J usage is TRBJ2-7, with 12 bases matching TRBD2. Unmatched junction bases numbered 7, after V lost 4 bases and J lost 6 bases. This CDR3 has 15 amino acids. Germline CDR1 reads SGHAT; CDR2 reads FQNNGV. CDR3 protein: CASSYRTSGTGEQYL. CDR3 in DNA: TGTGCCAGCAGCTATAGGACTAGCGGGACGGGCGAGCAGTACCTC.

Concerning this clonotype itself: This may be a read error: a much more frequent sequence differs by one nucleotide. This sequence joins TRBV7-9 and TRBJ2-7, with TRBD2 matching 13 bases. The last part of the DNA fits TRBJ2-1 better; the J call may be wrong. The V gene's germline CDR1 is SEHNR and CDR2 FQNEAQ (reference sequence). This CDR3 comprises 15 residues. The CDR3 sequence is CASSPWTSGSYEQFF. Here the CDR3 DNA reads TGTGCCAGCAGCCCATGGACTAGCGGGAGCTACGAGCAGTTCTTC.

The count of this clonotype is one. CDR3 in amino acids: CSVEDPNKGDMQHF. The CDR3, as DNA: TGCAGCGTTGAAGATCCCAACAAGGGAGATATGCAGCATTTT. The V call is TRBV29-1, the J call TRBJ2-3; D remains ambiguous. The DNA end lines up better with TRBJ1-5; the J call may be wrong. The CDR3 covers 14 residues. Germline V gene sequence: CDR1 SQVTM, CDR2 ANQGSEA.

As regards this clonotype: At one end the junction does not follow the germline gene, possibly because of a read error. CDR3 region: CVSSLDLVAGGPNEQFF. CDR3 in DNA: TGTGTCAGCAGCTTAGATCTGGTAGCGGGAGGGCCCAATGAGCAGTTCTTC. This rearrangement joins TRBV11-2 to TRBJ2-1, with 11 bases lining up with TRBD2. CDR1 and CDR2 (germline): SGHAT, FQNNGV. This CDR3 is built from 17 residues. Based on the CDR3 plus reference TRBV11-2 and TRBJ2-1, the full variable domain is EAGVAQSPRYKIIEKRQSVAFWCNPISGHATLYWYQQILGQGPKLLIQFQNNGVVDDSQLPKDRFSAERLKGVDSTLKIQPAKLEDSAVYLCVSSLDLVAGGPNEQFFGPGTRLTVL.

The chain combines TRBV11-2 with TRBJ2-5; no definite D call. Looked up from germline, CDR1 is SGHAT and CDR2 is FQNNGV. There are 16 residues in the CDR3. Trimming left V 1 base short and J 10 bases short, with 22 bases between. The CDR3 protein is CASSLGFAAYQEVQYF. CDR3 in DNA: TGTGCCAGCAGCTTAGGGTTTGCTGCCTACCAAGAGGTCCAGTACTTC. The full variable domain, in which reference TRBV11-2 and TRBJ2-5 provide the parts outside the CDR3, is EAGVAQSPRYKIIEKRQSVAFWCNPISGHATLYWYQQILGQGPKLLIQFQNNGVVDDSQLPKDRFSAERLKGVDSTLKIQPAKLEDSAVYLCASSLGFAAYQEVQYFGPGTRLLVL.

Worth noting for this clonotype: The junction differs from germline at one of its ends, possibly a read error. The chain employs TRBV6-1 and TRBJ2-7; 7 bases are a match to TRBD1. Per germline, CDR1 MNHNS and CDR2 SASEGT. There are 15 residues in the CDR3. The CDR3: CANSITRDRPYEEYF. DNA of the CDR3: TGTGCCAACAGTATAACCCGGGACAGACCCTACGAGGAGTACTTC.

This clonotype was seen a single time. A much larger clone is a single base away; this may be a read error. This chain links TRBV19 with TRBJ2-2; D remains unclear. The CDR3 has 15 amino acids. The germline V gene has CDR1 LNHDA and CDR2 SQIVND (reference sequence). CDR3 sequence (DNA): TGTGCCAGTAGTATAGGCTACGCGAACACCAGGGAGCTGTTTTTT. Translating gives CASSIGYANTRELFF.

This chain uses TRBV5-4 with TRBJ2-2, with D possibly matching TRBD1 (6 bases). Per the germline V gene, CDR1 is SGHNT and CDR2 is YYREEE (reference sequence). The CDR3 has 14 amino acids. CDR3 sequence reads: CATQDSLNTGELFF. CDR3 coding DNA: TGTGCTACCCAGGACAGCCTGAACACCGGGGAGCTGTTTTTT.

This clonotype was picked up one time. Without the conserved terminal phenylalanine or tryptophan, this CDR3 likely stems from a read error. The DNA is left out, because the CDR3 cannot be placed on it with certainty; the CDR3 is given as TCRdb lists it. The CDR3 sequence is CASSQTRGNTQYL. The V gene is TRBV4-1, the J gene TRBJ2-3; the table's TRBD1 call for D was not verified on the DNA. Inclusive of both ends, the CDR3 amounts to 13 amino acids. Per the germline V gene, CDR1 is MGHRA and CDR2 is YSYEKL.

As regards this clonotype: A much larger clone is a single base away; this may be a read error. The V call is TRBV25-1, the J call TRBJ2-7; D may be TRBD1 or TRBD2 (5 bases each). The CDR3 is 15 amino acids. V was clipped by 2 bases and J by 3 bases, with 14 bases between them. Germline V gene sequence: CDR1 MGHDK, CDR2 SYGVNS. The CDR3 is CASSEGKRGVYEQYF. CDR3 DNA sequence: TGTGCCAGCAGTGAAGGAAAGAGGGGAGTCTACGAGCAGTACTTC.

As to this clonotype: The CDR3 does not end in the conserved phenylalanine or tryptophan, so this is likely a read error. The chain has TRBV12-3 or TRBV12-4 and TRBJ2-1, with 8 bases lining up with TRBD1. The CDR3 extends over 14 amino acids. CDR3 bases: TGTGCTAGCAGTGACAGGGGCCGTCACGGGGAGCAGTTCCTC. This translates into CASSDRGRHGEQFL.

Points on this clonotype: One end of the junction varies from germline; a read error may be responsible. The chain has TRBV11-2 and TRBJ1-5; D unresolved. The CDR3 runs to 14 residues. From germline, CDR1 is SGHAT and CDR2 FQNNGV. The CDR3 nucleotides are TGTGCCAGCAGCCGCGTCGGTTACAATAAGCCCCAGCATTTT. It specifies CASSRVGYNKPQHF.

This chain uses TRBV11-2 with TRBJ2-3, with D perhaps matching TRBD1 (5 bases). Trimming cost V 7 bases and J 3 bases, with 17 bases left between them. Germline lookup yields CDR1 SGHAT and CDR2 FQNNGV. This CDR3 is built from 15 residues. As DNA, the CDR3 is TGTGCCAGCATCTTCCAGGGCTTTAGTACAGATACGCAGTATTTT. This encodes CASIFQGFSTDTQYF. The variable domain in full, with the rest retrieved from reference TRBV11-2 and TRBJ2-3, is EAGVAQSPRYKIIEKRQSVAFWCNPISGHATLYWYQQILGQGPKLLIQFQNNGVVDDSQLPKDRFSAERLKGVDSTLKIQPAKLEDSAVYLCASIFQGFSTDTQYFGPGTRLTVL.

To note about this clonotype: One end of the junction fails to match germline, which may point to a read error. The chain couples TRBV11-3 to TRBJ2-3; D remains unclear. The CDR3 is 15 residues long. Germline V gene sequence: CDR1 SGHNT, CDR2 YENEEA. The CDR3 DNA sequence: TGTGCCAGCAGCTTAATAGGGCAGTCCCCAGATGCGCAGTATTTT. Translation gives CASSLIGQSPDAQYF.

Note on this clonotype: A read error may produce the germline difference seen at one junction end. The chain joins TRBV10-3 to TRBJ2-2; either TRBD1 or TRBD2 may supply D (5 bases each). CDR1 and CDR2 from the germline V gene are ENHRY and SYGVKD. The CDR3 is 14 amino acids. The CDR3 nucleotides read TGTGCCATCAGTGAGTCAAGGGGTCCCGGGGAGCTATCTTTT. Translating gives CAISESRGPGELSF.

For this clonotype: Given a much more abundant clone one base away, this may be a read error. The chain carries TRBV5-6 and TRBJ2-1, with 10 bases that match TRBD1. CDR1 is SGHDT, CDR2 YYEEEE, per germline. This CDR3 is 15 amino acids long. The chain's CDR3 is CACSLGQGNSHEQFF. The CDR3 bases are TGTGCCTGCAGCTTGGGACAGGGGAATAGTCATGAGCAGTTCTTC.

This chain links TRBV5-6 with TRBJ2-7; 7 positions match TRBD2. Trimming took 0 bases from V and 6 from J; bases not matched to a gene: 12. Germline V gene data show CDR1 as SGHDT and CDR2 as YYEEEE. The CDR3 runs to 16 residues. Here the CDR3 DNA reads TGTGCCAGCAGCTTGGCGGGACTATCGGGAGTAGGCGAGCAGTACTTC. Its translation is CASSLAGLSGVGEQYF.

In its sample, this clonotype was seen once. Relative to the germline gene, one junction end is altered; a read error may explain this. The CDR3 loop is CASSSKANVGRDTWELFF. The CDR3 DNA is TGTGCCAGCAGCTCCAAAGCCAACGTTGGGCGTGACACCTGGGAGCTGTTTTTT. The rearrangement links TRBV7-8 to TRBJ2-2; D is uncertain. The germline CDR1 and CDR2 sequences are SGHVS and FQNEAQ. This CDR3 contains 18 residues.

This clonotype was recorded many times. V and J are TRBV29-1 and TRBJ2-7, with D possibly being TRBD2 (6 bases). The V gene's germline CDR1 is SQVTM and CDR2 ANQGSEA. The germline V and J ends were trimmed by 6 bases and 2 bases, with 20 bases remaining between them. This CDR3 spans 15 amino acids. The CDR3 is CSVARGSGTAYEQYF. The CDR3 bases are TGCAGCGTAGCACGGGGGTCAGGAACTGCCTACGAGCAGTACTTC.

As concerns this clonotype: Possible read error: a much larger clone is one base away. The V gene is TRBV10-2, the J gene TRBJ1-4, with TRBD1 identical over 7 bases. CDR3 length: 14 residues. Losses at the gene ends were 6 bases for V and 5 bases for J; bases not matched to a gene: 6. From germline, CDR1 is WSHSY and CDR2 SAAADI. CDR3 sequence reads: CASSRQGRNEKLFF. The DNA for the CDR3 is TGCGCCAGCAGCCGACAGGGCAGGAATGAAAAACTGTTTTTT.

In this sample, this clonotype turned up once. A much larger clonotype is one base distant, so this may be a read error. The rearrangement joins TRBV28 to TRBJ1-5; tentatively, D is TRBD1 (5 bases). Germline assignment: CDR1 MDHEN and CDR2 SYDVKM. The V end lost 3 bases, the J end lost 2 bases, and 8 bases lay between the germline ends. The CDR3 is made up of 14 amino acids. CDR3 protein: CASSFWGRNQPQHF. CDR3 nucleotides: TGTGCCAGCAGTTTCTGGGGACGCAATCAGCCCCAGCATTTT. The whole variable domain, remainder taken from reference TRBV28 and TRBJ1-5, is DVKVTQSSRYLVKRTGEKVFLECVQDMDHENMFWYRQDPGLGLRLIYFSYDVKMKEKGDIPEGYSVSREKKERFSLILESASTNQTSMYLCASSFWGRNQPQHFGDGTRLSIL.

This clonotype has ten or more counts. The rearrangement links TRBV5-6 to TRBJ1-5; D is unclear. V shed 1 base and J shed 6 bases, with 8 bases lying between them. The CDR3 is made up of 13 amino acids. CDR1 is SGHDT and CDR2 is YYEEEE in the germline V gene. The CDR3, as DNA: TGTGCCAGCAGCTTGTCTTTGAGTCAGCCCCAGCATTTT. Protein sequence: CASSLSLSQPQHF. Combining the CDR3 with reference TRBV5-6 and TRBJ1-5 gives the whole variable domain DAGVTQSPTHLIKTRGQQVTLRCSPKSGHDTVSWYQQALGQGPQFIFQYYEEEERQRGNFPDRFSGHQFPNYSSELNVNALLLGDSALYLCASSLSLSQPQHFGDGTRLSIL.